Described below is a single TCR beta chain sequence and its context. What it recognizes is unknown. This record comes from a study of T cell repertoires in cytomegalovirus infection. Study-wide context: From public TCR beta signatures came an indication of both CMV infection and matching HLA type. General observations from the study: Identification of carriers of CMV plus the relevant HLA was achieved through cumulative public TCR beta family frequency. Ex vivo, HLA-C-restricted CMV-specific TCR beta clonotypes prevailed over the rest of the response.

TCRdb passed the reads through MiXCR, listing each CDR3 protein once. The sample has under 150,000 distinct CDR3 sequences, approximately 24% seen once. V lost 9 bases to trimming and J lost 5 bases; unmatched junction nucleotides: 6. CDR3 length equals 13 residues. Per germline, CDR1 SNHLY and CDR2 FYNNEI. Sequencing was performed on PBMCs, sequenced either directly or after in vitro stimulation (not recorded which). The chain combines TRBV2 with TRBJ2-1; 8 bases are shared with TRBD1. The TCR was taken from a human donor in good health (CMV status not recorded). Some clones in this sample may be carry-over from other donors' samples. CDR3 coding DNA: TGTGCCAGGGGACAGGCCTATAACAATGAGCAGTTCTTC. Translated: CARGQAYNNEQFF.